There are a few counts of the clone carrying this TCR beta chain. Trimming removed 5 bases from V and 3 bases from J; junction bases left unmatched: 5. The CDR3 spans 14 residues. The sample belongs to a study of T cell repertoires in aging, cancer and after chemotherapy. Study background: Repeat sampling of healthy donors over several months to years showed clear clonal overlap.

The template was genomic DNA from peripheral blood, not RNA. Rearranged V-D-J TRB sequences were amplified with a mixed TRB-A/B primer pool. MiXCR, run by TCRdb on the multiplex PCR reads, gives a single entry per CDR3 protein. The sample has 4,900 or so distinct CDR3 sequences, approximately 24% seen once. Sequencing was done on a sample of blood. The receptor comes from a human donor in good health. The rearrangement joins TRBV12-3 or TRBV12-4 to TRBJ1-2, with 8 bases that match TRBD1. The CDR3 loop is CASSPGQVDYGYTF. In nucleotides, the CDR3 is TGTGCCAGCAGTCCGGGACAGGTTGACTATGGCTACACCTTC.